The clone carrying this TCR beta chain is deemed medium-sized (0.01 to 0.1%). This record belongs to a study of blood T cell repertoires in COVID-19. Original processing notes: From reference gene primer amplification, estimates of nucleated cell counts were derived. The method was immunoSEQ multiplex PCR; TCRdb's version includes in-frame clones alone and lacks a portion of them. The V and J calls and clone size were taken over from that table, and D and trimming were inferred from the DNA. The sample yields about 170,000 clones, 85% to 90% seen once. While infection was still active, Seattle patients were enrolled and then followed longitudinally. Germline CDR1 and CDR2: MGHRA and YSYEKL. The V segment lost 6 bases and the J segment 1 base; nucleotides outside the gene matches: 8. This CDR3 comprises 15 residues.

The clonotype was recovered from a woman in her sixties with COVID-19, enrolled during active disease. The genes are TRBV4-1 and TRBJ2-7, with 8 bases fitting TRBD2. Specimen: peripheral blood. CDR3 nucleotides: TGCGCCAGCAGTTTGAGCGGGAGTGGGTCCTACGAGCAGTACTTC. The encoded protein is CASSLSGSGSYEQYF.